This T cell receptor beta chain was retrieved from a study of cytomegalovirus exposure and HLA in healthy donors. 13 Jbeta primers and 60 Vbeta primers were used for the PCR. The method was immunoSEQ multiplex PCR; TCRdb's version includes in-frame clones alone and lacks a portion of them. The sample holds 150,000 to 200,000 clones, roughly 73% seen once. CDR3 length: 18 residues. Trimming shortened V by 0 bases and J by 0 bases, and 14 bases separated the two germline ends. Germline V gene lookup returns CDR1 SGHVS and CDR2 FQNEAQ. Sequences were obtained from PBMCs. This chain connects TRBV7-8 to TRBJ1-4; no definite D call. This TCR came from a woman in her 40s in good health and CMV-seropositive. The chain's CDR3 is CASSLALNSYATNEKLFF. The CDR3 bases are TGTGCCAGCAGCTTAGCGCTGAACAGTTATGCAACTAATGAAAAACTGTTTTTT.